These 8 T cell receptor beta chains share one sample of origin, sequenced in a study of tumor-infiltrating lymphocytes in primary liver carcinoma. The authors made TCR beta cDNA from 400 to 550 ng total RNA with a constant-region primer. Three rounds of nested multiplex PCR with slightly modified ARM-PCR produced TCR beta libraries. TRBV1-TRBV30 forward primers paired with a C-beta reverse primer drove the first two PCR rounds, around 9 cycles each. One entry per CDR3 protein results from TCRdb running MiXCR on the multiplex PCR reads. Among roughly 80,000 distinct CDR3 sequences listed, 69% were seen once. Co-extracting RNA and DNA was done with 20-30 mg of unsorted bulk tissue as input. Sequencing was carried out using tumor-adjacent normal liver tissue. These receptors all come from a man between 40 and 49 years old with primary liver carcinoma and hepatitis B virus infection.

The sample holds one count of this clonotype. The CDR3 end shows no conserved phenylalanine or tryptophan, and so a read error is likely. J is TRBJ2-1 and V is TRBV11-2; 8 positions match TRBD2. Germline V gene sequence: CDR1 SGHAT, CDR2 FQNNGV. The CDR3 extends over 15 amino acids. CDR3 sequence: CASSLRREGHNEQFI. In DNA form, the CDR3 reads TGTGCCAGTAGCTTACGTCGGGAGGGCCACAATGAGCAGTTCATC.

As to this clonotype: A much larger clone is a single base away; this may be a read error. The genes are TRBV6-2 or TRBV6-3 and TRBJ2-7, with a possible D match to TRBD2 (5 bases). The CDR3 is 14 amino acids. From germline, CDR1 is MNHEY and CDR2 SVGEGT. DNA for the CDR3: TGTGCCAGCAGTCTCTGGGCGGGTCCCTACGAGCTGTACTTC. Residues: CASSLWAGPYELYF.

This clonotype was detected once. A read error is likely, as this CDR3 ends without the conserved phenylalanine or tryptophan. V gene TRBV29-1 combines with J gene TRBJ2-1; tentative D call: TRBD2 (6 bases). The germline V gene encodes CDR1 SQVTM and CDR2 ANQGSEA. Trimming pared 2 bases from V and 4 bases from J, leaving 6 bases between. The CDR3 is made up of 12 amino acids. CDR3 in DNA: TGCAGCGTTGAACTAGCGTACAATGAGCAGTTCCTC. Translated, it gives CSVELAYNEQFL.

In its sample, this clonotype ranks as medium-sized. This chain uses TRBV11-2 with TRBJ2-5; 14 nucleotides agree with TRBD2. Germline V gene sequence: CDR1 SGHAT, CDR2 FQNNGV. The CDR3 loop spans 19 amino acids. Trimming at V came to 5 bases and at J to 1 base, leaving 12 bases not matched to a gene. This chain's CDR3 is CASSESGTSGSLGQETQYF. The CDR3 DNA sequence: TGTGCCAGCAGCGAATCCGGGACTAGCGGGAGTTTGGGCCAAGAGACCCAGTACTTC.

The rearrangement uses TRBV5-4 and TRBJ2-1; 8 nucleotides line up with TRBD2. Germline V gene lookup returns CDR1 SGHNT and CDR2 YYREEE (reference sequence). V shed 8 bases, J shed 10 bases, and the junction held 17 bases outside the gene matches. This CDR3 has 15 amino acids. The CDR3 is CASGFDGRALGEQFF. For the CDR3, the DNA is TGTGCCAGTGGCTTCGACGGGAGGGCCCTCGGGGAGCAGTTCTTC.

Regarding this clonotype: Since a much larger clone is just one base distant, this may be a read error. The chain joins TRBV2 to TRBJ2-7, with TRBD1 as a possible D gene (5 bases). Germline V CDR1 and CDR2: SNHLY, FYNNEI. This CDR3 region has 13 residues. CDR3 coding DNA: TGTGCCAGCAACGCCAGGGCAGGATACGATCAGTACTTC. Encoded protein: CASNARAGYDQYF.

As regards this clonotype: The junction shows a germline mismatch at one end, possibly a read error. J is TRBJ2-1 and V is TRBV11-2, with D unresolved. The CDR3 length is 17 residues. CDR1 is SGHAT and CDR2 is FQNNGV in the germline V gene. The DNA for the CDR3 is TGTACCAGCAGCTTAGTCGGTCTCTCGAGCTCCCACAATGAGCAGTTCTTC. This codes for CTSSLVGLSSSHNEQFF.

With respect to this clonotype: Its ends do not fully match the called genes, so a read error is possible. The CDR3 DNA reads TGTGCCAGCAGCCAAGTGGCTAGCGGGGTCTCCCACGAGCAGTACTTC. Protein product: CASSQVASGVSHEQYF. The chain links TRBV4-2 to TRBJ2-7; TRBD2 matches at 9 bases. Germline V gene data show CDR1 as LGHNA and CDR2 as YNFKEQ. This CDR3 contains 16 residues.